The 11 T cell receptor beta chains below come from one sample, sequenced in a study of cytomegalovirus exposure and HLA in healthy donors. In the PCR, 60 Vbeta and 13 Jbeta primers were used. Method: immunoSEQ multiplex PCR; TCRdb's copy keeps in-frame clones and lacks some. Here the sample spans around 300,000 clones, about 83% being singletons. Input material: PBMCs. Every receptor here comes from a woman aged 40 to 55 in good health and CMV-seropositive.

This clone was seen only once. The chain employs TRBV7-9 and TRBJ1-4; D remains ambiguous. This CDR3 spans 15 amino acids. Trimming took off 1 base at V and 5 bases at J, with 11 bases between the two ends. In germline, CDR1 is SEHNR, CDR2 FQNEAQ (reference sequence). This CDR3 is CASSLDVTSNEKLFF. Here the CDR3 DNA reads TGTGCCAGCAGCTTAGACGTGACATCGAATGAAAAACTGTTTTTT.

The CDR3 sequence is CASRDGGFTDTQYF. In DNA, the CDR3 is TGTGCCAGCAGGGACGGAGGATTCACAGATACGCAGTATTTT. This chain links TRBV27 with TRBJ2-3; the D gene is possibly TRBD2 (5 bases). This CDR3 is 14 amino acids long. The germline V gene encodes CDR1 MNHEY and CDR2 SMNVEV (reference sequence). V was cut by 6 bases and J by 2 bases, with 12 bases left in between.

The chain links TRBV19 to TRBJ1-3; D is ambiguous. The CDR3 sequence is 15 residues long. Trimming stripped 7 bases from V and 0 bases from J, with 13 bases between. Germline CDR1 and CDR2: LNHDA and SQIVND (reference sequence). As DNA, the CDR3 is TGTGCCAGTAACGAAGCCTACTACTCTGGAAACACCATATATTTT. Protein product: CASNEAYYSGNTIYF.

V and J are TRBV7-9 and TRBJ2-1; TRBD2 agrees at 9 bases. Unmatched junction bases numbered 11, after V lost 1 base and J lost 10 bases. CDR1 and CDR2 from the germline V gene are SEHNR and FQNEAQ (reference sequence). The CDR3 has 16 residues. The CDR3: CASSLVTSGGQAEQFF. The CDR3 DNA is TGTGCCAGCAGCTTAGTGACTAGCGGAGGCCAGGCGGAGCAGTTCTTC.

On this clone itself: The junction differs from germline at one of its ends, possibly a read error. V gene TRBV7-9 combines with J gene TRBJ2-7; 7 nucleotides line up with TRBD1. CDR1 is SEHNR and CDR2 is FQNEAQ in the germline V gene (reference sequence). The CDR3 runs to 13 residues. CDR3 protein: CSSSLAGTDEQYF. DNA for the CDR3: TGTTCCAGCAGCTTAGCAGGGACAGATGAGCAGTACTTC.

This chain joins TRBV6-1 and TRBJ1-2, with 8 bases aligning to TRBD1. The J segment lost 8 bases and the V segment lost 5 bases, leaving 10 bases of the junction unmatched. The length of the CDR3 is 14 residues. Germline V CDR1 and CDR2: MNHNS, SASEGT. The CDR3 sequence is CASSTTGEVQGYTF. As DNA, the CDR3 is TGTGCCAGCAGTACGACAGGGGAGGTTCAAGGCTACACCTTC.

The V call is TRBV6-1, the J call TRBJ2-7; 16 nucleotides agree with TRBD2. The V segment lost 6 bases and the J segment 1 base; nucleotides outside the gene matches: 0. CDR1 is MNHNS and CDR2 is SASEGT in the germline V gene. CDR3 length equals 15 residues. The DNA of the CDR3 is TGTGCCAGCAGGGGACTAGCGGGAGGGTCCTACGAGCAGTACTTC. Translated, it gives CASRGLAGGSYEQYF.

On this clone: The sample has other DNA sequences that encode this CDR3 too. V is TRBV28 and J is TRBJ2-1; 10 bases agree with TRBD2. CDR1 and CDR2 (germline): MDHEN, SYDVKM. This CDR3 has 15 amino acids. Trimming took 2 bases from V and 7 from J; bases not matched to a gene: 5. CDR3 DNA: TGTGCCAGCAGTTTAACAAGCGGGAGGGGTAATGAGCAGTTCTTC. It codes for CASSLTSGRGNEQFF.

In its sample, this clone was seen once. The gene calls are TRBV6-6 and TRBJ2-7, with 8 nucleotides matching TRBD2. The V and J ends lost 2 bases and 2 bases, in that order; junction bases with no gene match: 5. CDR1 is MNHNY and CDR2 is SVGAGI in the germline V gene (reference sequence). This CDR3 spans 15 amino acids. The CDR3 nucleotides are TGTGCCAGCAGTTACGACGGGAGGGCTGCCTACGAGCAGTACTTC. Translation: CASSYDGRAAYEQYF.

The V and J genes are TRBV14 and TRBJ2-7, with 10 bases that match TRBD2. V lost 4 bases, J lost 0 bases, and 12 bases stayed unmatched. The CDR3 runs 18 residues. CDR1 and CDR2 (germline): SGHDN, FVKESK. CDR3 nucleotide sequence: TGTGCCAGCAGCCCGTGGAGTTTAGCGGGAGGCCGCTCCTACGAGCAGTACTTC. It yields the protein CASSPWSLAGGRSYEQYF.

This clone occurred a few times. The genes are TRBV7-9 and TRBJ1-4; no clear D gene. CDR3 size: 12 residues. Per germline, CDR1 SEHNR and CDR2 FQNEAQ (reference sequence). With 1 base removed from V and 7 bases from J, the gap between germline ends came to 4 bases. CDR3 amino acids: CASSLDLEKLFF. CDR3 nucleotides: TGTGCCAGCAGCTTAGATCTTGAAAAACTGTTTTTT.